Each of the 30 T cell receptor beta chains below was sequenced from the same sample in a study of T cell responses to AZD1222 COVID-19 vaccine. Clones were sequenced by immunoSEQ multiplex PCR, and TCRdb holds only the in-frame ones, with some missing. The sample contains 95,000 to 150,000 clones, about 89% of which appear only once. This material consisted of peripheral blood, taken on day 0 of MenACWY control vaccination. These receptors all come from an adult in good health.

This CDR3 is CASSLTGELFF. The CDR3 coding sequence is TGTGCCAGCAGCTTAACCGGGGAGCTGTTTTTT. This sequence joins TRBV9 and TRBJ2-2; D is unresolved. The CDR3 is 11 residues long. In germline, CDR1 is SGDLS, CDR2 YYNGEE. Trimming cost V 4 bases and J 5 bases, with 3 bases left between them.

This rearrangement joins TRBV5-6 to TRBJ2-7, with TRBD1 matching over 9 bases. V shed 3 bases, J shed 5 bases, and the junction held 0 bases outside the gene matches. Germline assignment: CDR1 SGHDT and CDR2 YYEEEE. The CDR3 spans 12 residues. The CDR3 is CASSWDRDEQYF. The CDR3 DNA is TGTGCCAGCAGCTGGGACAGGGACGAGCAGTACTTC.

This sequence joins TRBV12-3 or TRBV12-4 and TRBJ2-2; 7 nucleotides line up with TRBD2. The CDR3 spans 13 residues. Trimming removed 11 bases from V and 8 bases from J; junction bases left unmatched: 11. CDR3 nucleotide sequence: TGTGCCTCCCGCAGCGGGATTCGAGGGGAGCTGTTTTTT. It translates to CASRSGIRGELFF.

The V call is TRBV6-5, the J call TRBJ1-2, with a possible D match to TRBD1 (5 bases). CDR1 is MNHEY, CDR2 SVGAGI, per germline. Trimming shortened V by 7 bases and J by 8 bases, and 17 bases separated the two germline ends. CDR3 length: 13 residues. In DNA, the CDR3 is TGTGCCAGCACCACCGGGGCCTTGGGGGGCTACACCTTC. It is translated as CASTTGALGGYTF.

The chain uses TRBV12-3 or TRBV12-4 and TRBJ1-6; no firm D call. V lost 6 bases to trimming and J lost 8 bases, with 8 bases between them. CDR3 length equals 12 residues. Here the CDR3 DNA reads TGTGCCAGCAGCACTGGTGATTCACCCCTCCACTTT. The encoded protein is CASSTGDSPLHF.

This sequence joins TRBV28 and TRBJ1-1; D may be TRBD1 (6 bases). The germline gives CDR1 MDHEN, CDR2 SYDVKM. The CDR3 totals 19 residues. Trimming took off 2 bases at V and 3 bases at J, with 25 bases between the two ends. The CDR3 spells CASSLERSAQGRSDTEAFF. DNA for the CDR3: TGTGCCAGCAGTTTAGAACGGAGCGCTCAGGGGAGGTCGGACACTGAAGCTTTCTTT.

This clone was picked up one time. The CDR3 is CASRGTLNTGELFF. The DNA of the CDR3 is TGTGCCAGCAGAGGGACCTTGAACACCGGGGAGCTGTTTTTT. The rearrangement links TRBV27 to TRBJ2-2; D is tentatively TRBD1 or TRBD2 (5 bases each). The CDR3 runs to 14 residues. From germline, CDR1 is MNHEY and CDR2 SMNVEV (reference sequence). Trimming left V 6 bases short and J 1 base short, with 9 bases between.

This chain uses TRBV7-2 with TRBJ2-1; TRBD2 agrees at 10 bases. The CDR3 spans 16 residues. Trimming at V came to 3 bases and at J to 1 base, leaving 3 bases not matched to a gene. Germline V gene lookup returns CDR1 SGHTA and CDR2 FQGNSA. CDR3 sequence: CASSFLLAGSYNEQFF. CDR3 bases: TGTGCCAGCAGCTTCCTACTAGCGGGATCCTACAATGAGCAGTTCTTC.

This chain links TRBV5-4 with TRBJ2-1; D remains unclear. Germline assignment: CDR1 SGHNT and CDR2 YYREEE (reference sequence). This CDR3 contains 14 residues. V lost 0 bases and J 5 bases, leaving 9 bases between the germline ends. This CDR3 reads CASSLELVNNEQFF. The CDR3 DNA follows: TGTGCCAGCAGCTTGGAATTAGTAAACAATGAGCAGTTCTTC.

This chain connects TRBV25-1 to TRBJ1-2; D is possibly TRBD1 (6 bases). The CDR3 consists of 12 residues. Trimming stripped 3 bases from V and 4 bases from J, with 6 bases between. CDR1 MGHDK and CDR2 SYGVNS come from the germline V gene. The CDR3 protein is CASSDRGYGYTF. As DNA, the CDR3 is TGTGCCAGCAGTGACAGGGGCTATGGCTACACCTTC.

The chain links TRBV7-2 to TRBJ1-5; TRBD1 is a possible D gene (6 bases). Trimming took 5 bases from V and 11 from J, leaving 16 bases between them. The CDR3 is 13 amino acids. The germline V gene has CDR1 SGHTA and CDR2 FQGNSA. CDR3: CASSTHREGAQHF. CDR3 coding DNA: TGTGCCAGCAGCACCCACAGGGAGGGGGCCCAGCATTTT.

This chain links TRBV19 with TRBJ2-7; D remains ambiguous. Trimming cost V 4 bases and J 4 bases, with 14 bases left between them. The CDR3 is 14 residues long. Per germline, CDR1 LNHDA and CDR2 SQIVND (reference sequence). The CDR3 DNA follows: TGTGCCAGTAGTACCTCGCTGGCCGTGTACGAGCAGTACTTC. It specifies CASSTSLAVYEQYF.

This chain joins TRBV19 and TRBJ1-1; 7 bases agree with TRBD1. The junction had 10 bases not matched to a gene; V was cut back by 3 bases and J by 6 bases. CDR1 LNHDA and CDR2 SQIVND come from the germline V gene (reference sequence). This CDR3 comprises 15 residues. The CDR3 DNA follows: TGTGCCAGTAGTATCTCGAACAGGGGAATTGCTGAAGCTTTCTTT. It codes for CASSISNRGIAEAFF.

The chain recombines TRBV30 with TRBJ2-2; D is unclear. V lost 3 bases to trimming and J lost 4 bases, with 12 bases between them. Per germline, CDR1 GTSNPN and CDR2 SVGIG (reference sequence). The CDR3 is 14 amino acids. The CDR3 sequence: CAWRKQETTGELFF. CDR3 DNA sequence: TGTGCCTGGAGAAAGCAGGAGACCACCGGGGAGCTGTTTTTT.

The CDR3 DNA sequence: TGTGCCAGCAGCCGGACTAGCGACGCCACAGATACGCAGTATTTT. Protein sequence: CASSRTSDATDTQYF. J is TRBJ2-3 and V is TRBV5-4; TRBD2 matches at 9 bases. The CDR3 is 15 residues long. V was pared by 4 bases and J by 2 bases, with 5 bases of the junction left unmatched. Germline assignment: CDR1 SGHNT and CDR2 YYREEE (reference sequence).

This chain joins TRBV6-2 or TRBV6-3 and TRBJ1-1, with no clear D. CDR3 length: 11 amino acids. Germline CDR1 and CDR2: MNHEY and SVGEGT. V dropped 3 bases and J dropped 8 bases, with 7 bases sitting between them. CDR3 region: CASSYFREAFF. CDR3 in DNA: TGTGCCAGCAGTTATTTCAGGGAAGCTTTCTTT.

This chain joins TRBV5-1 and TRBJ1-5, with unresolved D. Germline V lookup: CDR1 SGHRS, CDR2 YFSETQ. This CDR3 spans 13 amino acids. V lost 1 base, J lost 8 bases, and 10 bases lay in between. The CDR3 here is CASSLFGGEPQHF. CDR3 DNA sequence: TGCGCCAGCAGCTTGTTCGGCGGGGAGCCCCAGCATTTT.

This clone has a handful of counts. The CDR3 DNA follows: TGTGCCAGCAGCTTAGGGGGACCGAAAACAACTGAAGCTTTCTTT. Protein product: CASSLGGPKTTEAFF. V and J are TRBV7-9 and TRBJ1-1; weak D call: TRBD1 (5 bases). This CDR3 comprises 15 residues. CDR1 is SEHNR and CDR2 is FQNEAQ in the germline V gene (reference sequence). Deletions cut 1 base from V and 5 bases from J, with 14 bases between.

This clone has at least ten counts. The chain couples TRBV7-8 to TRBJ2-7, with TRBD1 identical over 8 bases. Trimming at V came to 5 bases and at J to 3 bases, leaving 12 bases not matched to a gene. From germline, CDR1 is SGHVS and CDR2 FQNEAQ. This CDR3 has 16 amino acids. The CDR3 spells CASSPGDRGLLYEQYF. In DNA, the CDR3 is TGTGCCAGCAGCCCGGGTGACAGGGGCCTTCTCTACGAGCAGTACTTC.

The V gene is TRBV9, the J gene TRBJ2-3; 8 bases map to TRBD2. The trim removed 4 bases at V and 1 base at J, leaving 20 bases unmatched. Germline V lookup: CDR1 SGDLS, CDR2 YYNGEE. The CDR3 spans 20 residues. The CDR3 bases are TGTGCCAGCAGCCAGAAGTTAGCGGGGCTAAACCCCCCGGGCACAGATACGCAGTATTTT. Protein: CASSQKLAGLNPPGTDTQYF.

The chain is built from TRBV5-6 and TRBJ2-7; 7 nucleotides line up with TRBD1. This CDR3 contains 15 residues. Trimming cost V 4 bases and J 2 bases; bases outside gene matches: 9. From germline, CDR1 is SGHDT and CDR2 YYEEEE. The DNA for the CDR3 is TGTGCCAGCAGCGGCAAGACAGGGCCTACCTACGAGCAGTACTTC. Its translation: CASSGKTGPTYEQYF.

This clone was observed a single time. The V gene is TRBV19, the J gene TRBJ2-1, with TRBD2 matching over 8 bases. Trimming cost V 6 bases and J 5 bases; bases outside gene matches: 6. Germline V gives CDR1 LNHDA, CDR2 SQIVND (reference sequence). There are 14 residues in the CDR3. CDR3 bases: TGTGCCAGTAGACGAAGCGGGAGCCACAATGAGCAGTTCTTC. Translated, it gives CASRRSGSHNEQFF.

The genes are TRBV19 and TRBJ2-7; D may be TRBD2 (5 bases). The CDR3 covers 13 residues. Germline V lookup: CDR1 LNHDA, CDR2 SQIVND (reference sequence). Trimming left V 3 bases short and J 1 base short, with 7 bases between. The CDR3 reads CASSITGSYEQYF. Here the CDR3 DNA reads TGTGCCAGTAGTATCACGGGATCCTACGAGCAGTACTTC.

The chain combines TRBV4-3 with TRBJ2-1, with D perhaps being TRBD1 or TRBD2 (6 bases each). This CDR3 is built from 17 residues. Between the trimmed V and J ends, which lost 0 bases and 5 bases, there was a span of 17 bases. Germline CDR1 reads LGHNA; CDR2 reads YSLEER. In nucleotides, the CDR3 is TGCGCCAGCAGCCAAGATCAGGGGCTTAGGGGGGACAATGAGCAGTTCTTC. It codes for CASSQDQGLRGDNEQFF.

The chain links TRBV4-2 to TRBJ2-7, with 7 bases matching TRBD1. This CDR3 contains 17 residues. Trimming removed 3 bases from V and 3 bases from J; junction bases left unmatched: 14. CDR1 LGHNA and CDR2 YNFKEQ come from the germline V gene. The CDR3 sequence is CASSQDTGTANLYEQYF. CDR3 DNA: TGTGCCAGCAGCCAGGACACCGGGACAGCCAATCTCTACGAGCAGTACTTC.

The chain joins TRBV5-4 to TRBJ2-1; D possibly uses TRBD1 or TRBD2 (5 bases each). This CDR3 contains 13 residues. V gave up 4 bases and J gave up 5 bases, with 10 bases separating them. Germline V gene data show CDR1 as SGHNT and CDR2 as YYREEE (reference sequence). For the CDR3, the DNA is TGTGCCAGCAGCCGCAGGGACCACAATGAGCAGTTCTTC. Its protein is CASSRRDHNEQFF.

The V call is TRBV5-6, the J call TRBJ2-1; TRBD1 agrees at 11 bases. Germline CDR1 and CDR2: SGHDT and YYEEEE. This CDR3 contains 13 residues. V lost 4 bases and J lost 9; bases outside the gene matches: 3. The chain's CDR3 is CASSAGTGGEQFF. The DNA for the CDR3 is TGTGCCAGCAGCGCCGGGACAGGGGGTGAGCAGTTCTTC. The full variable domain, its missing parts supplied by reference TRBV5-6 and TRBJ2-1, is DAGVTQSPTHLIKTRGQQVTLRCSPKSGHDTVSWYQQALGQGPQFIFQYYEEEERQRGNFPDRFSGHQFPNYSSELNVNALLLGDSALYLCASSAGTGGEQFFGPGTRLTVL.

This clone was seen at least ten times. This chain joins TRBV27 and TRBJ1-1; a possible D gene is TRBD1 (5 bases). Germline values: CDR1 MNHEY, CDR2 SMNVEV (reference sequence). V lost 5 bases, J lost 0 bases, and 7 bases lay in between. CDR3 length: 13 residues. This chain's CDR3 is CASSPTVNTEAFF. CDR3 in DNA: TGTGCCAGCAGTCCGACAGTGAACACTGAAGCTTTCTTT.

The rearrangement uses TRBV5-4 and TRBJ1-1, with 7 bases identical to TRBD1. Germline-derived CDR1 and CDR2 are SGHNT and YYREEE (reference sequence). This CDR3 has 16 amino acids. Losses at the gene ends were 3 bases for V and 5 bases for J; bases not matched to a gene: 13. In nucleotides, the CDR3 is TGTGCCAGCAGCTCGGAACTGACGACAGGGCAAACTGAAGCTTTCTTT. Its protein product is CASSSELTTGQTEAFF.

The rearrangement uses TRBV3-1 (or the pseudogene TRBV3-2) and TRBJ1-2; D not resolved. CDR3 length equals 14 residues. Deletions cut 4 bases from V and 8 bases from J, with 17 bases between. Looked up from germline, CDR1 is LGHDT and CDR2 is YNNKEL (reference sequence). Here the CDR3 reads CASSPGRLSIGYTF. CDR3 bases: TGTGCCAGCAGCCCCGGACGGCTAAGCATAGGCTACACCTTC.